The rows below give T cell receptor beta chains drawn from one sample of a study of blood T cells in healthy people across ages. One entry per CDR3 protein results from TCRdb running MiXCR on the 5' RACE reads. This sample yields under 2,000,000 distinct CDR3 sequences, of which 49% are seen a single time; approximately 2% belongs to the top ten. The material sequenced was blood. These receptors came from a woman between 40 and 55 years old in good health. CDR3s leave out the opening cysteine and the closing phenylalanine or tryptophan. D genes are given only for firm matches.

TRBD1 TRBJ1-3 TRBV4-3 ASSHDRGLSGNTIY
TRBD2 TRBJ2-1 TRBV5-1 ASSYFTSGGSISYNEQF
. TRBJ2-6 TRBV3-1 ASTKKGAGPSGANVLT
. TRBJ2-3 TRBV20-1 ASPPSTDTQY
TRBD2 TRBJ2-5 TRBV7-2 ASSSPLVSRGVRETQY
. TRBJ1-2 TRBV9 ASSVLGSSGYT
. TRBJ2-6 TRBV29-1 SVEDWHSGANVLT
. TRBJ2-7 TRBV7-2 ASSLAWGYSYEQY
TRBD1 TRBJ1-2 TRBV20-1 STDGQGNYGYT
. TRBJ1-5 TRBV16 ASSQWGGGGKQPQH
TRBD1 TRBJ2-5 TRBV9 ASSERPGQGTETQY
. TRBJ2-1 TRBV10-3 AISETGGNEQF
. TRBJ2-5 TRBV12-3/TRBV12-4 ASSRPGTLRQETQY
. . TRBV5-1 ASSSNTDWRETQY
. TRBJ1-2 TRBV4-1 ASSQNDELLYGYT
TRBD2 . TRBV6-6 ASSFFLAGGLETQY
. TRBJ2-3 TRBV25-1 ASSELKQGGTDTQY
. TRBJ2-1 TRBV24-1 ATSQRREGGYNEQF
. TRBJ1-5 TRBV4-2 ASSQVDRSRYSNQPQH
TRBD1 TRBJ2-3 TRBV28 ASSHGRTGGTDTQY
TRBD1 TRBJ1-2 TRBV29-1 SAPTGERGYT
. TRBJ1-6 TRBV7-2 ASRGQNNSPLH
. TRBJ1-2 TRBV20-1 SASRGAINYGYT
. TRBJ1-1 TRBV29-1 SVGRAANTEAF
. TRBJ1-6 TRBV7-9 ASKGETDNSPLH
. TRBJ2-7 TRBV7-2 ASSQQDRGEQY
. TRBJ2-1 TRBV12-3/TRBV12-4 ASSLGMREQTQF
. TRBJ2-6 TRBV7-2 ASSLATNVLT
. TRBJ1-2 TRBV29-1 SVEERPLSGYT
. . TRBV15 ATSRGAKRRSYNEQY
. TRBJ1-2 TRBV7-2 ACSVQGDYGYT
. TRBJ2-1 TRBV6-6 ASSYRSGHPSYNEQF
TRBD2 TRBJ2-1 TRBV7-2 ASSLASGSSYNEQF
. TRBJ1-2 TRBV14 ASSQDGAGRTGYT
. TRBJ2-3 TRBV20-1 SAPGVPSTDTQY